The subject of this entry is one T cell receptor (beta chain). The V end lost 0 bases, the J end lost 5 bases, and 11 bases lay between the germline ends. Germline-derived CDR1 and CDR2 are SGHDT and YYEEEE. The CDR3 is made up of 15 amino acids. Participant-reported clinical history was the basis for cohort assignment. The data originate from a study of blood T cell repertoires in COVID-19. Overall study: PBMCs, B-cell-depleted T cells, or T cells provided the cDNA or gDNA that made up the material.

In the original analysis: Reference gene primer amplification in the assay estimated nucleated cell counts. Measured with immunoSEQ multiplex PCR; TCRdb has only the in-frame clones, and not every one. For V, J and clone size, that table is used; D and trimming come from the DNA. The sample carries almost 400,000 clones, roughly 90% recorded once. The chain recombines TRBV5-6 with TRBJ2-2; D not certain. This receptor was identified in a woman aged 25 to 45 with acute COVID-19. Sequencing used PBMCs or T cells enriched from blood (not recorded which). The CDR3 DNA is TGTGCCAGCAGCTTGGTGTCCAGTTTTACCGGGGAGCTGTTTTTT. Its protein product is CASSLVSSFTGELFF. Looking up the rest from reference TRBV5-6 and TRBJ2-2 gives the full variable domain: DAGVTQSPTHLIKTRGQQVTLRCSPKSGHDTVSWYQQALGQGPQFIFQYYEEEERQRGNFPDRFSGHQFPNYSSELNVNALLLGDSALYLCASSLVSSFTGELFFGEGSRLTVL.